This T cell receptor (beta chain) was sequenced during a study of technical replicates of blood from a few donors. Germline loops: CDR1 LNHDA, CDR2 SQIVND (reference sequence). The CDR3 consists of 13 residues. Trimming left V 5 bases short and J 5 bases short, with 13 bases between. The assay was immunoSEQ multiplex PCR, and TCRdb's table has in-frame clones only and misses some. This sample has 60,000 to 90,000 clones, with more than 85% found just once. This TCR was sampled from a human donor in good health. The chain uses TRBV19 and TRBJ2-7; perhaps TRBD1 as D (6 bases). The sample comprised T cells isolated from PBMCs. The CDR3 nucleotides read TGTGCCAGTAGTGTACAGGGAGTCGACGAGCAGTACTTC. Amino acid sequence: CASSVQGVDEQYF.